This TCR beta chain was found in a study of shared clonotypes between healthy human individuals. Study-level results: Unshared clonotypes carried lower generation probabilities than those common to all four donors. Several donors showed sharing of about 4.7% of naive CD4 clonotypes.

Memory CD4+ cells were the fraction left after CD45RA+ naive selection. As for this clone: Its matching antigen is unknown.

From germline, CDR1 is SGHTA and CDR2 FQGNSA. The V and J ends lost 5 bases and 5 bases, in that order; junction bases with no gene match: 11. The CDR3 has 15 amino acids. Produced via immunoSEQ multiplex PCR; TCRdb's table is partial and in-frame only. In the table there are roughly 2.6 million clones, roughly 92% of which are singletons. The chain links TRBV7-2 to TRBJ2-5; the match to TRBD1 covers 7 bases. Sequenced input: naive CD4+ T cells sorted from blood. Indicated subset: CD45RA+ positively selected. This TCR came from a man between 18 and 35 years old in good health. The CDR3 DNA follows: TGTGCCAGCAGCCAGCACGACAGGGAATGGGAGACCCAGTACTTC. The encoded protein is CASSQHDREWETQYF.